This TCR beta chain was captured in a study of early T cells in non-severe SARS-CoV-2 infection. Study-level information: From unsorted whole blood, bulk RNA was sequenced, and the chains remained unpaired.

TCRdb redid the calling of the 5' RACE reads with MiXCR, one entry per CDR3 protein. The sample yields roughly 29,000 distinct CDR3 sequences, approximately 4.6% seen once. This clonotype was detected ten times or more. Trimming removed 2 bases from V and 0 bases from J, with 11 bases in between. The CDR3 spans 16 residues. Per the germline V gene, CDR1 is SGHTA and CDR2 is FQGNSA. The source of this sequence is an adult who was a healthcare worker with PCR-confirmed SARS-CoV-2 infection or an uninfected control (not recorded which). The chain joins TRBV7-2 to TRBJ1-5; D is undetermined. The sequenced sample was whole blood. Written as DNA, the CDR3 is TGTGCCAGCAGCTTACGTCTGGGCGTTAGCAATCAGCCCCAGCATTTT. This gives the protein CASSLRLGVSNQPQHF.